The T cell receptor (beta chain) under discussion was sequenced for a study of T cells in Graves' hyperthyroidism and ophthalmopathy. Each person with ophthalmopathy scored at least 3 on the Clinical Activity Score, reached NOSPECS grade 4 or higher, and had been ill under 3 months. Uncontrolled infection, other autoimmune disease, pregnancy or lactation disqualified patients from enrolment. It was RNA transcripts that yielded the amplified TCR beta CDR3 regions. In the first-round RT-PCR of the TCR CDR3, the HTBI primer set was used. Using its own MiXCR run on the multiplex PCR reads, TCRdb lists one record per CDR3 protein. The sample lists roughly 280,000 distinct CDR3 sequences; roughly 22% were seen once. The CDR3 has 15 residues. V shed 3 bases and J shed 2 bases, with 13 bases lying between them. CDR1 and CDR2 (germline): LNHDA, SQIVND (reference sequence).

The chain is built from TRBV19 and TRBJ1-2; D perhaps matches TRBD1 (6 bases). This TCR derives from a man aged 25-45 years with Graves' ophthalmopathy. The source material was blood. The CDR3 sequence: CASSIQTGTNYGYTF. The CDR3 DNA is TGTGCCAGTAGTATCCAAACCGGGACAAACTATGGCTACACCTTC.